Presented here are 28 T cell receptor beta chains from one specimen sequenced in a study of control samples from healthy donors and cancer patients. Measured with immunoSEQ multiplex PCR; TCRdb has only the in-frame clones, and not every one. The sample shows 75,000 to 95,000 clones, about nine tenths of them seen only once. The sample comprised blood. These receptors were taken from a young woman in good health.

V usage is TRBV5-5 and J usage is TRBJ1-1; D is uncertain. Trimming left V 2 bases short and J 7 bases short, with 12 bases between. Germline assignment: CDR1 SGHKS and CDR2 YYEKEE (reference sequence). The CDR3 runs 13 residues. The CDR3 region has the DNA TGTGCCAGCAGCTTAACCGATAACTTTGAAGCTTTCTTT. It is translated as CASSLTDNFEAFF.

The genes are TRBV7-9 and TRBJ2-3; 9 positions match TRBD1. The germline gives CDR1 SEHNR, CDR2 FQNEAQ (reference sequence). CDR3 length equals 15 residues. Trimming removed 4 bases from V and 2 bases from J; junction bases left unmatched: 4. The CDR3 DNA follows: TGTGCCAGCAGCTACCGGGACAGGGACACAGATACGCAGTATTTT. Translated: CASSYRDRDTDTQYF.

The chain joins TRBV5-1 to TRBJ1-5; tentative D call: TRBD1 (6 bases). Germline assignment: CDR1 SGHRS and CDR2 YFSETQ. V was trimmed by 4 bases and J by 0 bases, leaving 11 bases between them. This CDR3 has 15 residues. CDR3 coding DNA: TGCGCCAGCAGCGGGACACAGCATAGCAATCAGCCCCAGCATTTT. This codes for CASSGTQHSNQPQHF. Combining the CDR3 with reference TRBV5-1 and TRBJ1-5 gives the whole variable domain KAGVTQTPRYLIKTRGQQVTLSCSPISGHRSVSWYQQTPGQGLQFLFEYFSETQRNKGNFPGRFSGRQFSNSRSEMNVSTLELGDSALYLCASSGTQHSNQPQHFGDGTRLSIL.

The chain has TRBV6-2 or TRBV6-3 and TRBJ2-7; D call uncertain. V dropped 2 bases and J dropped 3 bases, with 11 bases sitting between them. The CDR3 covers 14 residues. Germline V CDR1 and CDR2: MNHEY, SVGEGT. The CDR3 spells CASSYVPGVYEQYF. CDR3 sequence (DNA): TGTGCCAGCAGTTACGTTCCCGGAGTCTACGAGCAGTACTTC.

The chain joins TRBV5-8 to TRBJ2-7, with TRBD1 identical over 10 bases. The CDR3 runs to 16 residues. The junction had 9 bases not matched to a gene; V was cut back by 3 bases and J by 3 bases. In germline, CDR1 is SGHTS, CDR2 YDEGEE. CDR3 residues: CASSYPQGQGIYEQYF. The DNA of the CDR3 is TGTGCCAGCAGCTACCCTCAGGGACAGGGGATCTACGAGCAGTACTTC.

The genes are TRBV2 and TRBJ2-1; 7 nucleotides align to TRBD1. V gave up 1 base and J gave up 8 bases; unmatched junction bases: 8. The CDR3 has 15 amino acids. CDR1 and CDR2 (germline): SNHLY, FYNNEI. The CDR3 loop reads CASSEGPTGVDEQFF. The DNA of the CDR3 is TGTGCCAGCAGTGAAGGCCCTACAGGGGTAGATGAGCAGTTCTTC. Variable domain in full (rest from reference TRBV2 and TRBJ2-1): EPEVTQTPSHQVTQMGQEVILRCVPISNHLYFYWYRQILGQKVEFLVSFYNNEISEKSEIFDDQFSVERPDGSNFTLKIRSTKLEDSAMYFCASSEGPTGVDEQFFGPGTRLTVL.

J is TRBJ1-1 and V is TRBV4-1, with D uncertain. CDR3 length: 13 amino acids. Germline CDR1 MGHRA, CDR2 YSYEKL. V lost 0 bases, J lost 8 bases, and 10 bases lay in between. Here the CDR3 DNA reads TGCGCCAGCAGCCAAGAAGGGAATAGAGAAGCTTTCTTT. Residues: CASSQEGNREAFF.

This clone was observed once. This chain connects TRBV7-9 to TRBJ1-6; the D is unclear. The length of the CDR3 is 11 residues. The V end lost 5 bases, the J end lost 9 bases, and 5 bases lay between the germline ends. The V gene's germline CDR1 is SEHNR and CDR2 FQNEAQ (reference sequence). CDR3 DNA: TGTGCCAGCAGCGCGGGTTCACCCCTCCACTTT. It is translated as CASSAGSPLHF.

This clone was observed many times. The chain carries TRBV2 and TRBJ1-2; 7 nucleotides align to TRBD1. CDR1 and CDR2 (germline): SNHLY, FYNNEI. The CDR3 extends over 13 amino acids. V was clipped by 7 bases and J by 3 bases; unmatched bases: 5. DNA of the CDR3: TGTGCCAGCATCCGCGACAGGGACTATGGCTACACCTTC. Amino acids: CASIRDRDYGYTF.

The V gene is TRBV6-5, the J gene TRBJ2-6; D is perhaps TRBD1 (5 bases). Germline V gives CDR1 MNHEY, CDR2 SVGAGI. The CDR3 sequence is 14 residues long. V was clipped by 8 bases and J by 2 bases, with 10 bases between them. CDR3 amino acids: CASDIGAGANVLTF. The DNA for the CDR3 is TGTGCCAGCGATATAGGGGCTGGGGCCAACGTCCTGACTTTC.

The rearrangement joins TRBV2 to TRBJ1-4; D ambiguous. CDR3 length: 13 residues. Germline CDR1 SNHLY, CDR2 FYNNEI. The V gene lost 10 bases and the J gene lost 5 bases, with 14 bases spanning the gap. CDR3 sequence reads: CATGDTLNEKLFF. As DNA, the CDR3 is TGTGCCACCGGAGACACTTTGAATGAAAAACTGTTTTTT.

This chain joins TRBV7-3 and TRBJ2-5, with 10 bases identical to TRBD1. This CDR3 is 15 amino acids long. Germline assignment: CDR1 SGHTA and CDR2 FQGTGA. V shed 4 bases and J 3 bases; nucleotides not matched to a gene: 5. The CDR3 nucleotides read TGTGCCAGCAGCTCCCCCGGGACAGGGGAAGAGACCCAGTACTTC. Its protein is CASSSPGTGEETQYF.

The chain is built from TRBV28 and TRBJ2-5; maybe TRBD1 (5 bases). Trimming stripped 4 bases from V and 4 bases from J, with 13 bases between. CDR3 size: 14 residues. Germline lookup yields CDR1 MDHEN and CDR2 SYDVKM. The CDR3 region is CASSSPGARETQYF. The CDR3 DNA reads as TGTGCCAGCAGTTCCCCTGGGGCGAGAGAGACCCAGTACTTC.

This sequence joins TRBV5-1 and TRBJ1-1; TRBD1 aligns across 10 bases. The germline V gene encodes CDR1 SGHRS and CDR2 YFSETQ. Trimming took 4 bases from V and 4 from J; bases not matched to a gene: 7. CDR3 size: 15 residues. The CDR3 DNA reads as TGCGCCAGCAGCGTCCGGGACAGGGGTGGCACTGAAGCTTTCTTT. This translates into CASSVRDRGGTEAFF.

This clone was counted a few times. The V gene is TRBV5-4, the J gene TRBJ2-3, with D possibly TRBD1 on 8 matching bases. Germline values: CDR1 SGHNT, CDR2 YYREEE (reference sequence). Trimming left V 9 bases short and J 2 bases short, with 19 bases between. The CDR3 contains 15 residues. The CDR3 sequence: CAMGGDRTHTDTQYF. DNA of the CDR3: TGTGCCATGGGGGGGGACAGGACTCACACAGATACGCAGTATTTT.

The chain links TRBV29-1 to TRBJ1-2, with D perhaps matching TRBD1 (6 bases). V was cut by 0 bases and J by 4 bases, with 15 bases left in between. The CDR3 extends over 15 amino acids. Germline CDR1 is SQVTM and CDR2 is ANQGSEA. The DNA for the CDR3 is TGCAGCGTTGAAGATTCAATTATGGGGGCCTATGGCTACACCTTC. It codes for CSVEDSIMGAYGYTF.

The V call is TRBV6-5, the J call TRBJ1-5; TRBD1 is a possible D gene (5 bases). The CDR3 is made up of 13 amino acids. V shed 0 bases and J shed 5 bases, with 5 bases lying between them. CDR1 is MNHEY, CDR2 SVGAGI, per germline. The CDR3 region has the DNA TGTGCCAGCAGTTACTCGACAGATCAGCCCCAGCATTTT. Amino acids: CASSYSTDQPQHF.

Only one count was recorded for this clone. V gene TRBV4-1 combines with J gene TRBJ2-7; 7 bases line up with TRBD1. The CDR3 is made up of 13 amino acids. Unmatched junction bases numbered 5, after V lost 7 bases and J lost 2 bases. Germline CDR1 MGHRA, CDR2 YSYEKL. In DNA, the CDR3 is TGCGCCAGCAAACGCCAGGGGGCCTACGAGCAGTACTTC. It yields the protein CASKRQGAYEQYF.

This chain joins TRBV12-5 and TRBJ2-3, with a possible D match to TRBD1 (7 bases). Germline-derived CDR1 and CDR2 are LGHNT and FRNRAP. The CDR3 totals 17 residues. The V end was cut by 5 bases, the J end by 0 bases, with 18 bases between. The CDR3 region is CASGTYRGGVSTDTQYF. The DNA of the CDR3 is TGTGCTAGTGGTACCTACAGGGGAGGCGTGAGCACAGATACGCAGTATTTT.

This sequence joins TRBV10-2 and TRBJ2-2; TRBD1 might be the D (6 bases). V was shortened by 1 base and J by 6 bases, with 9 bases between the two germline ends. Per the germline V gene, CDR1 is WSHSY and CDR2 is SAAADI. The length of the CDR3 is 14 residues. CDR3 sequence reads: CASSEWGQPGELFF. CDR3 bases: TGCGCCAGCAGTGAGTGGGGGCAGCCCGGGGAGCTGTTTTTT.

The CDR3 sequence: CASTTRRGGPQETQYF. CDR3 nucleotides: TGTGCCAGCACCACCCGTCGGGGGGGCCCCCAAGAGACCCAGTACTTC. J is TRBJ2-5 and V is TRBV6-6; 8 bases agree with TRBD2. This CDR3 comprises 16 residues. Germline V gene sequence: CDR1 MNHNY, CDR2 SVGAGI (reference sequence). J gave up 1 base and V 7 bases, and 11 bases lay outside the gene matches.

The gene calls are TRBV25-1 and TRBJ2-2; 7 bases are a match to TRBD1. V lost 6 bases, J lost 6 bases, and 10 bases stayed unmatched. The germline CDR1 and CDR2 sequences are MGHDK and SYGVNS. This CDR3 has 15 residues. The chain's CDR3 is CASSVTGVRAGELFF. In DNA form, the CDR3 reads TGTGCCAGCAGCGTAACAGGGGTTAGGGCCGGGGAGCTGTTTTTT. Supplemented by reference TRBV25-1 and TRBJ2-2, the full variable domain reads EADIYQTPRYLVIGTGKKITLECSQTMGHDKMYWYQQDPGMELHLIHYSYGVNSTEKGDLSSESTVSRIRTEHFPLTLESARPSHTSQYLCASSVTGVRAGELFFGEGSRLTVL.

The chain is built from TRBV7-6 and TRBJ2-7, with 9 bases identical to TRBD1. V lost 5 bases and J lost 4; bases outside the gene matches: 9. This CDR3 contains 15 residues. Per the germline V gene, CDR1 is SGHVS and CDR2 is FNYEAQ. CDR3 DNA sequence: TGTGCCAGCAGCCCGGGACAGGGAGTGGTATACGAGCAGTACTTC. Residues: CASSPGQGVVYEQYF.

This clone was recorded only once. This sequence joins TRBV7-9 and TRBJ1-4, with D possibly being TRBD1 (5 bases). Trimming stripped 7 bases from V and 3 bases from J, with 12 bases between. The CDR3 runs 14 residues. Germline CDR1 reads SEHNR; CDR2 reads FQNEAQ (reference sequence). The CDR3 sequence: CASTMTEPNEKLFF. As DNA, the CDR3 is TGTGCCAGCACCATGACAGAACCTAATGAAAAACTGTTTTTT.

The chain has TRBV2 and TRBJ1-1; D gene uncertain. The CDR3 extends over 14 amino acids. Germline V gene data show CDR1 as SNHLY and CDR2 as FYNNEI. Trimming shortened V by 2 bases and J by 2 bases, and 9 bases separated the two germline ends. The CDR3 sequence is CASSEQVINTEAFF. As DNA, the CDR3 is TGTGCCAGCAGTGAACAGGTAATCAACACTGAAGCTTTCTTT.

This rearrangement joins TRBV13 to TRBJ1-4; D perhaps matches TRBD1 (5 bases). The V gene's germline CDR1 is PRHDT and CDR2 FYEKMQ (reference sequence). V was clipped by 6 bases and J by 8 bases, with 16 bases between them. This CDR3 has 14 amino acids. The CDR3 reads CASRSGWGNEKLFF. The CDR3 DNA reads as TGTGCCAGCAGATCAGGGTGGGGGAACGAAAAACTGTTTTTT. Drawing the rest from reference TRBV13 and TRBJ1-4, the complete variable domain is AAGVIQSPRHLIKEKRETATLKCYPIPRHDTVYWYQQGPGQDPQFLISFYEKMQSDKGSIPDRFSAQQFSDYHSELNMSSLELGDSALYFCASRSGWGNEKLFFGSGTQLSVL.

The rearrangement uses TRBV5-4 and TRBJ1-1; D is unresolved. The germline gives CDR1 SGHNT, CDR2 YYREEE (reference sequence). V was cut by 2 bases and J by 8 bases, with 7 bases left in between. This CDR3 comprises 11 residues. This CDR3 is CASSFGREAFF. The CDR3 bases are TGTGCCAGCAGCTTCGGACGGGAAGCTTTCTTT.

J is TRBJ2-3 and V is TRBV21-1; the table's D call, TRBD2, was not checked against the DNA. TRBV21-1 is marked as a pseudogene. This CDR3 spans 18 amino acids. CDR3 nucleotide sequence: TGTGCCAGCAGCAAAGTTGAACTAGAGGCGGACCACACAGATACGCAGTATTTT. Translating it yields CASSKVELEADHTDTQYF.